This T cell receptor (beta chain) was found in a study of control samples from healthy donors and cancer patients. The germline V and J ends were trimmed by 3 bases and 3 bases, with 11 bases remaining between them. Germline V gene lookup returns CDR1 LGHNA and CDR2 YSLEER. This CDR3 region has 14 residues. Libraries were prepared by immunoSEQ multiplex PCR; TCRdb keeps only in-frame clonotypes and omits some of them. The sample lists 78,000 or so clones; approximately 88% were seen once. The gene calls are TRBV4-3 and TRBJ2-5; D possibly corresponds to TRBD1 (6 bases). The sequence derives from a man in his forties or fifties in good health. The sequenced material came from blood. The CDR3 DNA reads TGCGCCAGCAGCCAGGGGACACCAGAAGAGACCCAGTACTTC. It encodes CASSQGTPEETQYF.